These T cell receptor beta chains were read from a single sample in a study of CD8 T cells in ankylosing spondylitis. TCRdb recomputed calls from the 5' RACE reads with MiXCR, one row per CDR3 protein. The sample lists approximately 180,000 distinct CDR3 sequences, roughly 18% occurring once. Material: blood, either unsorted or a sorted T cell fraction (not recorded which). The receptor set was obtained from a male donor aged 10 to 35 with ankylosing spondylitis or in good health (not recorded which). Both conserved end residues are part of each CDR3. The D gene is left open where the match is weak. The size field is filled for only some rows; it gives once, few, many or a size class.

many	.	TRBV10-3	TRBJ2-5	CAISEGPRETQYF	TGTGCCATCAGTGAGGGACCCCGGGAGACCCAGTACTTC
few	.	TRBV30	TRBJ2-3	CAWNTGLTEDTQYF	TGTGCCTGGAACACGGGACTCACGGAGGATACGCAGTATTTT
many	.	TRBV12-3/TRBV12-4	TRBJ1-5	CASSLGVNQPQHF	TGTGCCAGCAGCCTTGGGGTAAATCAGCCCCAGCATTTT
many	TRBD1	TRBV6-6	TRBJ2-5	CASSYVGTGPRMTQYF	TGTGCCAGCAGTTATGTAGGGACAGGACCAAGAATGACCCAGTACTTC
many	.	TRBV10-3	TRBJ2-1	CAIRGDWYNEQFF	TGTGCCATCAGGGGGGACTGGTACAATGAGCAGTTCTTC
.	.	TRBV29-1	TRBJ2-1	CSVVPGHSNEQFF	TGCAGCGTCGTCCCGGGACATAGTAATGAGCAGTTCTTC
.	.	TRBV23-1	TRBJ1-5	CASSQSWGVPQPQHF	TGCGCCAGCAGTCAATCGTGGGGGGTCCCTCAGCCCCAGCATTTT
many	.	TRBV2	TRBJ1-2	CASRTDYGYTF	TGTGCCAGCAGGACAGACTATGGCTACACCTTC
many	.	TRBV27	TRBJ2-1	CASSLSGSGDRYLPSYNEQFF	TGTGCCAGCAGTTTATCAGGGTCGGGGGACAGATACCTCCCCTCCTACAATGAGCAGTTCTTC
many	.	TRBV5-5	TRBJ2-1	CASSLMGRGYNEQFF	TGTGCCAGCAGCTTGATGGGACGAGGCTACAATGAGCAGTTCTTC
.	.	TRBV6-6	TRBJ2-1	CASSPLFSNEQFF	TGTGCCAGCAGTCCCCTGTTCTCCAATGAGCAGTTCTTC
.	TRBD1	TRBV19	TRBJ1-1	CASSLTLLTGTNTEAFF	TGTGCCAGTAGTCTAACCCTTCTGACAGGGACGAACACTGAAGCTTTCTTT
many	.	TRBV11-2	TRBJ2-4	CASSPPPSGIQYF	TGTGCCAGCAGCCCCCCCCCCTCAGGCATTCAGTACTTC
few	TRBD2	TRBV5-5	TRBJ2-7	CASSTRGGVGASEQYF	TGTGCCAGCAGCACACGGGGAGGGGTTGGGGCCTCCGAGCAGTACTTC
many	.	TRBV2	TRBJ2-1	CASILRPEKNEQFF	TGTGCCAGCATTCTCAGGCCTGAGAAAAATGAGCAGTTCTTC
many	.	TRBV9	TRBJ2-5	CASSPGGETQYF	TGTGCCAGCAGCCCCGGCGGAGAGACCCAGTACTTC
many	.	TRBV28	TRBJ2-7	CASSLVQGYEQYF	TGTGCCAGCAGTTTAGTACAGGGATACGAGCAGTACTTC
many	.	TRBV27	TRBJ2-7	CASSTNGSPYEQYF	TGTGCCAGCAGTACGAACGGGAGCCCCTACGAGCAGTACTTC
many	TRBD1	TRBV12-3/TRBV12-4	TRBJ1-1	CASSPTGQMNTEAFF	TGTGCCAGCAGTCCTACGGGACAGATGAACACTGAAGCTTTCTTT
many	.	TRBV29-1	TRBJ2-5	CSVVTPWETQYF	TGCAGCGTCGTGACCCCGTGGGAGACCCAGTACTTC
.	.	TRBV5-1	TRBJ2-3	CASSERNTDTQYF	TGCGCCAGCAGCGAGAGAAACACAGATACGCAGTATTTT
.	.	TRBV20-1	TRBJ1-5	CSARILAQPQHF	TGCAGTGCTAGGATCCTAGCGCAGCCCCAGCATTTT
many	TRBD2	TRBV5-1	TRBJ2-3	CASSFLAGSTDTQYF	TGCGCCAGCAGCTTTCTAGCGGGAAGCACAGATACGCAGTATTTT
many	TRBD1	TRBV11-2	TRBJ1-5	CASSPGQGGGNQPQHF	TGTGCCAGCAGCCCTGGACAGGGAGGGGGCAATCAGCCCCAGCATTTT
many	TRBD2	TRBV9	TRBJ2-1	CASSDLTSGGLYNEQFF	TGTGCCAGCAGCGACCTGACTAGCGGGGGCCTATACAATGAGCAGTTCTTC
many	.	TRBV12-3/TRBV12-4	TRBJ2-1	CASSSLLVSDNEQFF	TGTGCCAGCAGTTCCTTACTAGTTTCGGACAATGAGCAGTTCTTC
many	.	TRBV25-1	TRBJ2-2	CASSEQTKGGELFF	TGTGCCAGCAGTGAACAGACCAAGGGAGGGGAGCTGTTTTTT
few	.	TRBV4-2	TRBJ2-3	CASSQGSVGTDTQYF	TGTGCCAGCAGCCAAGGCTCGGTAGGCACAGATACGCAGTATTTT
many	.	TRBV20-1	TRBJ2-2	CSAPDFRHTGELFF	TGCAGTGCACCGGACTTTCGACACACCGGGGAGCTGTTTTTT
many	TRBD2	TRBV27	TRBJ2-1	CASSLGTRGNEQFF	TGTGCCAGCAGTTTAGGGACTAGGGGGAATGAGCAGTTCTTC
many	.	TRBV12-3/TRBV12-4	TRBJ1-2	CAVHFPANYGYTF	TGTGCCGTCCATTTTCCAGCTAACTATGGCTACACCTTC
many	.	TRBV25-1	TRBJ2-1	CASSEGGLYNEQFF	TGTGCCAGCAGTGAAGGAGGCCTTTACAATGAGCAGTTCTTC
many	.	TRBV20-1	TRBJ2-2	CSARSSGTGELFF	TGCAGTGCTAGATCCAGCGGAACCGGGGAGCTGTTTTTT
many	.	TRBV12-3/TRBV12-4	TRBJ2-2	CASSFRGWDGELFF	TGTGCCAGCAGTTTCCGGGGATGGGACGGGGAGCTGTTTTTT
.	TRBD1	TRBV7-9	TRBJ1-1	CASSSGQGPSEAFF	TGTGCCAGCAGCTCGGGACAGGGACCATCTGAAGCTTTCTTT
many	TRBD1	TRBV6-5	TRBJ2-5	CASRAQGARETQYF	TGTGCCAGCAGGGCACAGGGGGCACGAGAGACCCAGTACTTC
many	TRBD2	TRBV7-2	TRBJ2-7	CASSLPLAGDPYEQYF	TGTGCCAGCAGCTTACCGCTAGCGGGAGACCCCTACGAGCAGTACTTC
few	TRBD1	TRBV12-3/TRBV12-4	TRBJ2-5	CASSPGQAGTQYF	TGTGCCAGCAGTCCCGGACAGGCTGGGACCCAGTACTTC